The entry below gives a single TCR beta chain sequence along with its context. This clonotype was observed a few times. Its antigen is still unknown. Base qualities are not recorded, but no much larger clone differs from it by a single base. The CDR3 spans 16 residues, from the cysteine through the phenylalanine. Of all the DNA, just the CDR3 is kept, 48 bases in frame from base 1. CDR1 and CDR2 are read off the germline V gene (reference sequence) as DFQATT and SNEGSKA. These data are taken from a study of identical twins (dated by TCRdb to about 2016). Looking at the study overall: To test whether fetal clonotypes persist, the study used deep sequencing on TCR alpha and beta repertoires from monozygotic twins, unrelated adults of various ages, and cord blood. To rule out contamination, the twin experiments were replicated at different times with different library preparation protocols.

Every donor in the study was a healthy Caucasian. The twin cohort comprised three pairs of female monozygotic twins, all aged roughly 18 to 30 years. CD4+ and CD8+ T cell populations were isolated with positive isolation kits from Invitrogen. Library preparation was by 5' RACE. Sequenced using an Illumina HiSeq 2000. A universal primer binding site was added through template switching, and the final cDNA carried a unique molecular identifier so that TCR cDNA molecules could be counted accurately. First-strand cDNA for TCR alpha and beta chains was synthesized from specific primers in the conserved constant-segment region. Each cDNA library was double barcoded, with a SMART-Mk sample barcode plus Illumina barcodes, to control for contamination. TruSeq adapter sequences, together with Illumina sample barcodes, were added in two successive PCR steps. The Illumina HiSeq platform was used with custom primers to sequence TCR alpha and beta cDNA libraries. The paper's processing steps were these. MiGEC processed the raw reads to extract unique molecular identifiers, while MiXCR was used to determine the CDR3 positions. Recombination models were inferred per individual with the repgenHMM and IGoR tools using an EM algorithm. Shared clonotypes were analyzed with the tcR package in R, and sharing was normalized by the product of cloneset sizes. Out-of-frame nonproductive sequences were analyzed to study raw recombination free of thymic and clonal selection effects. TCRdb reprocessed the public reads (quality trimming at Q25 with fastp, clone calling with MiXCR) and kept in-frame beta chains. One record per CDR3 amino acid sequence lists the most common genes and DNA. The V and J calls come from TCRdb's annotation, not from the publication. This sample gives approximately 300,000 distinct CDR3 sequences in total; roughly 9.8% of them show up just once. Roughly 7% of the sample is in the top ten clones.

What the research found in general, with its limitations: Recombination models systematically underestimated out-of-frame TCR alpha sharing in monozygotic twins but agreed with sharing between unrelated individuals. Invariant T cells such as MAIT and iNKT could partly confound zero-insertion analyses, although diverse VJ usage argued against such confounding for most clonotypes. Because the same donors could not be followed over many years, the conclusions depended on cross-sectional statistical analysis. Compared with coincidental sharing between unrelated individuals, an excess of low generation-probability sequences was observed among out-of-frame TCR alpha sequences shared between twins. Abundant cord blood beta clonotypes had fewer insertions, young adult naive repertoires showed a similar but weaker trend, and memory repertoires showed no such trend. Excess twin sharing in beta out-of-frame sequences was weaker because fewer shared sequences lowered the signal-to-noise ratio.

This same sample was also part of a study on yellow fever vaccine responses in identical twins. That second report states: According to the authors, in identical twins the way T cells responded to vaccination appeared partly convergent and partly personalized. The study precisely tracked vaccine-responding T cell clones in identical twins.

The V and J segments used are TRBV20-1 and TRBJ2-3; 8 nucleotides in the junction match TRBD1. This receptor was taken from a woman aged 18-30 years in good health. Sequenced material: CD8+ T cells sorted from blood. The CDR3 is CSAPPGTGWRADTQYF. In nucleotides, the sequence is TGCAGCGCCCCCCCCGGGACAGGATGGAGGGCAGATACGCAGTATTTT.